This is a list of T cell receptor beta chains from one sample in a study of post-analysis software for immune sequencing data. TCRdb called the PCR reads again in MiXCR, with one record for every CDR3 protein. The sample records roughly 800,000 distinct CDR3 sequences, 25% to 30% being singletons. The specimen was blood. All receptors come from a girl aged 10-17 years with multiple sclerosis. CDR3s include the opening cysteine and the closing phenylalanine or tryptophan. The D gene is left open where the match is weak. Some rows mark clone size as missing; the rest say once, few, many or name a class of expanded clone.

TRBD1,TRBV20-1,TRBJ2-1,NA,TGCAGTGCTAGAGCGGGGACAGCTTCCTACAATGAGCAGTTCTTC,CSARAGTASYNEQFF
NA,TRBV20-1,TRBJ2-3,NA,TGCAGTGCTCCCTCTACGGGGCCAGATACGCAGTATTTT,CSAPSTGPDTQYF
TRBD1,TRBV6-5,TRBJ2-7,many,TGTGCCAGCACCAAAACCGGGACAGGGACCTACGAGCAGTACTTC,CASTKTGTGTYEQYF
TRBD1,TRBV11-2,TRBJ2-5,few,TGTGCCAGCAGCTTAACCGGGACAGCGACCCAAGAGACCCAGTACTTC,CASSLTGTATQETQYF
NA,TRBV10-3,TRBJ2-5,NA,TGTGCCATCAGTGAGTCGAAGGTTCTGGGTTTCCAAGAGACCCAGTACTTC,CAISESKVLGFQETQYF
TRBD1,TRBV25-1,TRBJ2-5,NA,TGTGCCAGCAGCCTCCGGGACAGGGGACAAGAGACCCAGTACTTC,CASSLRDRGQETQYF
NA,TRBV10-3,TRBJ2-3,few,TGTGCCAGCGGGGAGTTACGCACAGATACGCAGTATTTT,CASGELRTDTQYF
NA,TRBV5-1,TRBJ1-2,NA,TGCGCCAGCAGCCTACGGGACGGTGAAGGCTACACCTTC,CASSLRDGEGYTF
TRBD1,TRBV7-2,TRBJ1-1,NA,TGTGCCAGCAGCCCTCGACAGGGGATGAACACTGAAGCTTTCTTT,CASSPRQGMNTEAFF
NA,TRBV20-1,TRBJ2-5,NA,TGCAGTGCTAGAGATGGACAGCCCCAGGAGGCCCAGTACTTC,CSARDGQPQEAQYF
NA,TRBV2,TRBJ2-7,NA,TGTGCCAGCAGTGATGTGGGGGGCTACGAGCAGTACTTC,CASSDVGGYEQYF
NA,TRBV2,TRBJ2-1,NA,TGTGCCACCGGATTCCCCGGGGGGCATGAGCAGTTCTTC,CATGFPGGHEQFF
TRBD2,TRBV7-8,TRBJ2-2,NA,TGTGCCAGCAGCGCGCGACTAGCGACGAACACCGGGGAGCTGTTTTTT,CASSARLATNTGELFF
NA,TRBV7-8,TRBJ2-7,NA,TGTGCCAGCAGCAAAATGGAAGGGTGGAGCTACGAGCAGTACTTC,CASSKMEGWSYEQYF
NA,TRBV20-1,TRBJ2-4,few,TGCAGTGCTAGCAAGGGCCAGAGGGAGTACATTCAGTACTTC,CSASKGQREYIQYF
TRBD1,TRBV5-1,TRBJ2-5,NA,TGCGCCAGCAGCTTCGGACAGGGGGGGACCCAGTACTTC,CASSFGQGGTQYF
NA,TRBV7-6,TRBJ2-7,many,TGTGCCAGCAGTGGCAGGGGTGGCGAGCAGTACTTC,CASSGRGGEQYF
NA,TRBV20-1,TRBJ2-1,many,TGCAGTGCTAGAAACTCCCCGAGCTCCTACAATGAGCAGTTCTTC,CSARNSPSSYNEQFF
NA,TRBV20-1,TRBJ2-7,few,TGCAGTGGGCAGGGGAGGACCTACGAGCAGTACTTC,CSGQGRTYEQYF
NA,TRBV11-2,TRBJ2-1,NA,TGTGCCAGCAGCTTACCCAGGGGGGATGGAGATGAGCAGTTCTTC,CASSLPRGDGDEQFF